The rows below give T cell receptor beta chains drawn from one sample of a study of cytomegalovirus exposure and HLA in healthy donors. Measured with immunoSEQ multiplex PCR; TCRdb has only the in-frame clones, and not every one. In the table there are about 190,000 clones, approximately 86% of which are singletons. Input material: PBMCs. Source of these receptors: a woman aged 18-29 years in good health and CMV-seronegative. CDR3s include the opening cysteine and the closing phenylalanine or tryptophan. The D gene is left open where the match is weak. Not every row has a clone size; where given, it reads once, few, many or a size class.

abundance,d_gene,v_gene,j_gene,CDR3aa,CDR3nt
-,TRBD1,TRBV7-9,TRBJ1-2,CASSSGTGGADGYTF,TGTGCCAGCAGCTCCGGGACAGGGGGCGCGGATGGCTACACCTTC
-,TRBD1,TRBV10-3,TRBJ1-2,CATGQEVVGYTF,TGTGCCACGGGACAGGAGGTCGTCGGCTACACCTTC
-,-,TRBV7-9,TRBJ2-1,CASSSGGQGARGSYNEQFF,TGTGCCAGCAGCTCCGGGGGGCAGGGGGCGCGGGGCTCCTACAATGAGCAGTTCTTC
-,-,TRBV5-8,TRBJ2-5,CASSLRDGSIHRTQYF,TGTGCCAGCAGCTTGCGTGACGGGAGTATACATAGGACCCAGTACTTC
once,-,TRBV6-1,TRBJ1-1,CATRTAFF,TGTGCCACCAGGACTGCTTTCTTT
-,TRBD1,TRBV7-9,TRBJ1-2,CASSPWGDRGLHGYTF,TGTGCCAGCAGCCCTTGGGGGGACAGGGGGCTTCATGGCTACACCTTC
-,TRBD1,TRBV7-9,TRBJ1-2,CASSSLTTGAVGYTF,TGTGCCAGCAGCTCTTTAACAACAGGGGCTGTTGGCTACACCTTC
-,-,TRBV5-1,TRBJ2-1,CASSLARSNEQFF,TGCGCCAGCAGCTTGGCTAGATCCAATGAGCAGTTCTTC
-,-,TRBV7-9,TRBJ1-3,CASSLVAGLRDTIYF,TGTGCCAGCAGCTTAGTTGCAGGGTTGAGAGACACCATATATTTT
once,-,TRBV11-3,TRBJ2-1,CASTTGSNNEQFF,TGTGCCAGCACCACTGGGAGTAACAATGAGCAGTTCTTC
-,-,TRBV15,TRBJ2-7,CATSRRGSDEQYF,TGTGCCACCAGCAGGCGGGGATCCGACGAGCAGTACTTC
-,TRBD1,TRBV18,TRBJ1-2,CASSPSGTAAIYGYTF,TGTGCCAGCTCACCATCTGGGACAGCAGCGATCTATGGCTACACCTTC
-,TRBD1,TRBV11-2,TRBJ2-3,CASSPRGQGSTDTQYF,TGTGCCAGCAGCCCCAGGGGGCAGGGTTCCACAGATACGCAGTATTTT
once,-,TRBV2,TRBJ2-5,CAGGGETQYF,TGTGCCGGGGGAGGAGAGACCCAGTACTTC
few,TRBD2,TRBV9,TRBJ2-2,CASSVEGGLAGNTGELFF,TGTGCCAGCAGCGTAGAGGGCGGGCTAGCGGGTAACACCGGGGAGCTGTTTTTT
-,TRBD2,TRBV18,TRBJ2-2,CASSPTSGGTNTGELFF,TGTGCCAGCTCACCGACTAGCGGGGGGACGAACACCGGGGAGCTGTTTTTT
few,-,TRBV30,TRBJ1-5,CAWSFYSNQPQHF,TGTGCCTGGAGTTTTTATAGCAATCAGCCCCAGCATTTT
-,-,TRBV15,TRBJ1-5,CATSSMSNQPQHF,TGTGCCACCAGCAGTATGAGCAATCAGCCCCAGCATTTT
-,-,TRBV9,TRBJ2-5,CASSVGLLGQETQYF,TGTGCCAGCAGCGTAGGACTTTTGGGCCAAGAGACCCAGTACTTC
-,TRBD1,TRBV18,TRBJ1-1,CASSPRTGGGNTEAFF,TGTGCCAGCTCACCAAGGACAGGAGGAGGAAACACTGAAGCTTTCTTT